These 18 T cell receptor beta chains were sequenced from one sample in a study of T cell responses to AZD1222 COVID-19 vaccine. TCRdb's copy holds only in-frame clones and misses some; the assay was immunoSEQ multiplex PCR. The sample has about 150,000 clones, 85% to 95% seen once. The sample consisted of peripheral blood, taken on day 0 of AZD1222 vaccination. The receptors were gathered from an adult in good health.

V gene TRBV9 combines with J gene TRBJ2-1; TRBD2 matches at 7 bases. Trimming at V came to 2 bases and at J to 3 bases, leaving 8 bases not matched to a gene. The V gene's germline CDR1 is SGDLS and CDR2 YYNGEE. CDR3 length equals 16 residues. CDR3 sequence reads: CASSVELGLGYNEQFF. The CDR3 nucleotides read TGTGCCAGCAGCGTGGAACTCGGACTAGGCTACAATGAGCAGTTCTTC. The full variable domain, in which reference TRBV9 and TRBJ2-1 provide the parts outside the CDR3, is DSGVTQTPKHLITATGQRVTLRCSPRSGDLSVYWYQQSLDQGLQFLIQYYNGEERAKGNILERFSAQQFPDLHSELNLSSLELGDSALYFCASSVELGLGYNEQFFGPGTRLTVL.

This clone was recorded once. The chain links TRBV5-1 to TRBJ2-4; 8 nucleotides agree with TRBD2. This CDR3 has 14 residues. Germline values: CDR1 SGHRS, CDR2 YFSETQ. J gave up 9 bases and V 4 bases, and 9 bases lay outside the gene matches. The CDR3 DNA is TGCGCCAGCAGCATTAGTGGCCGGGAGGGCATTCAGTACTTC. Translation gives CASSISGREGIQYF.

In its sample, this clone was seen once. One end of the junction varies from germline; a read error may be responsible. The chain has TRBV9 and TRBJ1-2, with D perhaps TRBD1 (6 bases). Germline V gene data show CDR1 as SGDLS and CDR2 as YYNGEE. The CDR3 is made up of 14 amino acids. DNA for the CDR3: TGTGCCAGCAGCGTCGGTGATGGGGGGCTAAAAAAACTCTTC. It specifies CASSVGDGGLKKLF.

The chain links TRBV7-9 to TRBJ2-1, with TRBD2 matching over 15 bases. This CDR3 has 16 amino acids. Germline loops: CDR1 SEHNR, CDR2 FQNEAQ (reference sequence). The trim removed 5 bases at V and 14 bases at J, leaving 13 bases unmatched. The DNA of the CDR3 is TGTGCCAGCAGCGAGTCCGGACTAGCGGGAGGGCGTCCTGAGTTCTTC. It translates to CASSESGLAGGRPEFF.

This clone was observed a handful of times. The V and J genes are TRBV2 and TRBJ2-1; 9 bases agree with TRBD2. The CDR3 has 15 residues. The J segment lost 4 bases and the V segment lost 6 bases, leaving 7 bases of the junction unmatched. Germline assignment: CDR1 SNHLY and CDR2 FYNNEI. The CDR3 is CASRQLAGSYNEQFF. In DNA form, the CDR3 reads TGTGCCAGCAGGCAACTAGCGGGCTCGTACAATGAGCAGTTCTTC.

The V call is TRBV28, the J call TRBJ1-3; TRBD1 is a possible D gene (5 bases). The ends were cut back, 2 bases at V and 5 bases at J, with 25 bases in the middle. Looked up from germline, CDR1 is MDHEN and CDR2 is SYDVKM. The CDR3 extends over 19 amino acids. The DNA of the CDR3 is TGTGCCAGCAGTTTAAATTCGTGGGGCCAGGTCGCGCAGAGAAACACCATATATTTT. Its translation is CASSLNSWGQVAQRNTIYF.

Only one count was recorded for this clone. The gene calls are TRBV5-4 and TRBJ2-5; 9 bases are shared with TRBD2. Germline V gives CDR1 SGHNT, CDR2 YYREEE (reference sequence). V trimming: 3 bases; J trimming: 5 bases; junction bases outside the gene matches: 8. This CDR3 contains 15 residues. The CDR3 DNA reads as TGTGCCAGCAGCTCGGGCCTAGCGGGGTGGGAGACCCAGTACTTC. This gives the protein CASSSGLAGWETQYF.

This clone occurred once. The CDR3 loop is CASSPYAAGFDQHF. As DNA, the CDR3 is TGTGCCAGCTCACCTTATGCTGCGGGATTTGACCAGCATTTT. The V gene is TRBV18, the J gene TRBJ1-5; D gene ambiguous. V gave up 3 bases and J gave up 12 bases, with 18 bases separating them. The CDR3 contains 14 residues. Germline V CDR1 and CDR2: KGHSH, LQKENI.

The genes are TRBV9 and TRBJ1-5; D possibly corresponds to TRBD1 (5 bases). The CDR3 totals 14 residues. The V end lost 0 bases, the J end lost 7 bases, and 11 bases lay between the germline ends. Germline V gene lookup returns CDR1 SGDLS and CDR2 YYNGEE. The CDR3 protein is CASSVDGGGQPQHF. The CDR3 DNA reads TGTGCCAGCAGCGTAGATGGGGGTGGCCAGCCCCAGCATTTT.

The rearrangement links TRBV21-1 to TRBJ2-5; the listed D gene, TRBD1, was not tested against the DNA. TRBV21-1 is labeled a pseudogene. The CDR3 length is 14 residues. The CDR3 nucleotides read TGTGCCAGCAGCAAGGACAGGCAGCAAGAGACCCAGTACTTC. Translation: CASSKDRQQETQYF.

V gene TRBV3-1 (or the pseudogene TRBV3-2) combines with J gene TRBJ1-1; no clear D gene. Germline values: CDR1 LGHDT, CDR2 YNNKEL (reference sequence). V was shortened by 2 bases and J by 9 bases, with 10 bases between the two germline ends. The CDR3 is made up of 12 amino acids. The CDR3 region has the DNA TGTGCCAGCAGCCAAACCGGCAAGAAAGCTTTCTTT. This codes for CASSQTGKKAFF.

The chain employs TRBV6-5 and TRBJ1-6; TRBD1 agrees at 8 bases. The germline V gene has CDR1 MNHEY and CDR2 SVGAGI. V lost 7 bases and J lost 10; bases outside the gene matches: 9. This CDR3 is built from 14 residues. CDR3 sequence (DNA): TGTGCCAGCATTCCCGGACAGGGAGGGTCACCCCTCCACTTT. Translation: CASIPGQGGSPLHF.

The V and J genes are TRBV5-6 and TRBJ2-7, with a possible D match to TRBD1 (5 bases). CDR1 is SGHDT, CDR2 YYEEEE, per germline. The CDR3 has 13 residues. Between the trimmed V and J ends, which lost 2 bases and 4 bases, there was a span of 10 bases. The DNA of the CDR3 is TGTGCCAGCAGCTTCAATACAGGTTACGAGCAGTACTTC. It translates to CASSFNTGYEQYF.

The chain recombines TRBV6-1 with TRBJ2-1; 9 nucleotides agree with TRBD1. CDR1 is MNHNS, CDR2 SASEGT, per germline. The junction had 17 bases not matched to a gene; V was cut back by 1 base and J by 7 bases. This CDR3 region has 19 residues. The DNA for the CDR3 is TGTGCCAGCAGTGAAGGGGGACAGGGAGGGTATGGGACTACAAATGAGCAGTTCTTC. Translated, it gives CASSEGGQGGYGTTNEQFF.

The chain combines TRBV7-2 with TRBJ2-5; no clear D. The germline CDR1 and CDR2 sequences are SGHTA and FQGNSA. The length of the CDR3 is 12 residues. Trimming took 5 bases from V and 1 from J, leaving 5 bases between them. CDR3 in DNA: TGTGCCAGCAGCCGGCCCCAAGAGACCCAGTACTTC. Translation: CASSRPQETQYF.

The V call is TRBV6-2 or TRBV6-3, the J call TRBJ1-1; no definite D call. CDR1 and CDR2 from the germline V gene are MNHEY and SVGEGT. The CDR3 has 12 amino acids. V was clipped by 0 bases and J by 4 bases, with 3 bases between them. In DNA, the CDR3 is TGTGCCAGCAGTTACTCTAGCACTGAAGCTTTCTTT. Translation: CASSYSSTEAFF.

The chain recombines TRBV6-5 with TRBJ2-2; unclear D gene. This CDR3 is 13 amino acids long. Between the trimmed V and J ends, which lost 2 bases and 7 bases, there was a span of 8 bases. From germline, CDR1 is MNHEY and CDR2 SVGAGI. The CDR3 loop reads CASSYQVIGELFF. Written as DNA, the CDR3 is TGTGCCAGCAGTTACCAAGTCATCGGGGAGCTGTTTTTT.

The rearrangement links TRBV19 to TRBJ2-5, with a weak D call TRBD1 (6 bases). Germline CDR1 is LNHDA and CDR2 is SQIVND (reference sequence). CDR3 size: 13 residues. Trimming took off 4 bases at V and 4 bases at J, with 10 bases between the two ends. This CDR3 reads CASSKQGGETQYF. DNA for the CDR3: TGTGCCAGTAGTAAACAGGGCGGAGAGACCCAGTACTTC. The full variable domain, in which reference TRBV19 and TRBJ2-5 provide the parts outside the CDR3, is DGGITQSPKYLFRKEGQNVTLSCEQNLNHDAMYWYRQDPGQGLRLIYYSQIVNDFQKGDIAEGYSVSREKKESFPLTVTSAQKNPTAFYLCASSKQGGETQYFGPGTRLLVL.